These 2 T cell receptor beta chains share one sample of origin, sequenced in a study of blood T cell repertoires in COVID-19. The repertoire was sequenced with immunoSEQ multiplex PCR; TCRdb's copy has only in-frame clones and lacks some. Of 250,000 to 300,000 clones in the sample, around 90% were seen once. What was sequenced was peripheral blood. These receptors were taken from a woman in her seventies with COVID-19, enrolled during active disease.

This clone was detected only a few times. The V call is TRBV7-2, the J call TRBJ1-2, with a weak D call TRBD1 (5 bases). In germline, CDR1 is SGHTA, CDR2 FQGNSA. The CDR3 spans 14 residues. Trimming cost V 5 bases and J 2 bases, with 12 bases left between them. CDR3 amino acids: CASSPGLHNYGYTF. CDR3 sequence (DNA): TGTGCCAGCAGCCCGGGACTGCACAACTATGGCTACACCTTC.

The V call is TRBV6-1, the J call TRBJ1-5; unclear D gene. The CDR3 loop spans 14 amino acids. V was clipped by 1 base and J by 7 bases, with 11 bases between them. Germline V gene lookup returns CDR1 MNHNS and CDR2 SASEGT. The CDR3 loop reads CASSEVAGYQPQHF. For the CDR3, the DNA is TGTGCCAGCAGTGAAGTCGCGGGCTACCAGCCCCAGCATTTT.